The clone carrying this T cell receptor beta chain was seen more than once but under ten times. The antigen is undetermined. This sample was included in a study of T cells in Graves' hyperthyroidism and ophthalmopathy. Recently diagnosed hyperthyroidism of less than 2 months' duration affected patients aged 18 to 65. This CDR3 has 12 residues. Germline values: CDR1 SQVTM, CDR2 ANQGSEA. V lost 5 bases and J lost 5; bases outside the gene matches: 5. RNA transcripts gave rise to amplified TCR beta CDR3 regions. RT-PCR in the first round (using the HTBI primer set) targeted the TCR CDR3. TCRdb re-called the multiplex PCR reads through MiXCR, storing one row per CDR3 protein. This sample has about 400,000 distinct CDR3 sequences; approximately 15% occur once, and the top ten carry roughly 7.7%. Study-level findings and limits: Most thyroid clonotypes that were expanded above 0.001 also turned up in blood. Separation of ophthalmopathy from stable hyperthyroidism was achieved by a 13 V-J model.

This chain uses TRBV29-1 with TRBJ2-7, with 8 bases that match TRBD1. Source material: blood. The TCR was taken from a woman aged 18-29 years with Graves' hyperthyroidism. The CDR3 region has the DNA TGCAGCGTTCCTCAGGGGGCCGACGAGCAGTACTTC. Translation gives CSVPQGADEQYF.